This is a list of T cell receptor beta chains from one sample in a study of T cell responses to AZD1222 COVID-19 vaccine. The method was immunoSEQ multiplex PCR; TCRdb's version includes in-frame clones alone and lacks a portion of them. The table includes some 170,000 clones, 80% to 90% detected once. The specimen comprised peripheral blood, sampled 28 days after the second dose of the MenACWY control vaccine. The origin of the receptors is an adult who received the MenACWY meningococcal vaccine as a control. CDR3s include the opening cysteine and the closing phenylalanine or tryptophan. A D gene is named only where the DNA matches it firmly.

CSVAPQGARVTEAFF TRBV29-1 TRBD1
CASSGGQATGGYTF TRBV28 TRBD1
CASRRRQGKDGYTF TRBV21-1 -
CASSPPREHTGELFF TRBV18 -
CASSKETSGRYEQYF TRBV21-1 -
CASKAGDSYEQYF TRBV5-1 TRBD2
CASSYSGGIGELFF TRBV6-6 TRBD2
CASSIAPESAEAFF TRBV19 -
CASSFWDKQYF TRBV7-9 -
CASSPLAAETQYF TRBV7-2 TRBD2
CAGKAFEPTEAFF TRBV12-3/TRBV12-4 -
CSAKEDTQYF TRBV20-1 -
CASSMQPGLLYYNEQFF TRBV7-3 TRBD2